The rows below give T cell receptor beta chains drawn from one sample of a study of blood T cell repertoires in COVID-19. Measured with immunoSEQ multiplex PCR; TCRdb has only the in-frame clones, and not every one. The sample lists approximately 100,000 clones, roughly nine tenths occurring once. Sequencing was done on a sample of peripheral blood. These TCRs come from a man between 60 and 75 years old with acute or convalescent COVID-19. Both conserved end residues are part of each CDR3. The order of the fields is J gene, D gene, CDR3 length, clone size, V gene, CDR3 protein, CDR3 DNA. The D gene is left open where the match is weak. Rows may omit the clone size; those that give it use once, few, many or a size class.

TRBJ2-3 NA 16 NA TRBV7-2 CASSLEAGASTDTQYF TGTGCCAGCAGCTTAGAAGCGGGTGCTAGCACAGATACGCAGTATTTT
TRBJ2-2 TRBD1 16 NA TRBV5-4 CASSLGGTVNTGELFF TGTGCCAGCAGCTTGGGAGGGACAGTGAACACCGGGGAGCTGTTTTTT
TRBJ2-1 TRBD1 16 NA TRBV13 CASSNGQGTGYNEQFF TGTGCCAGCAGTAACGGACAGGGAACGGGGTACAATGAGCAGTTCTTC
TRBJ1-2 TRBD1 15 NA TRBV5-6 CASSFRGLPNYGYTF TGTGCCAGCAGCTTTAGGGGGCTTCCTAACTATGGCTACACCTTC
TRBJ2-2 TRBD1 17 NA TRBV5-4 CASSSMQQGVNTGELFF TGTGCCAGCAGCTCAATGCAACAGGGGGTAAACACCGGGGAGCTGTTTTTT
TRBJ1-3 TRBD1 16 NA TRBV6-5 CASSHSGTGGGNTIYF TGTGCCAGCAGTCACTCCGGGACAGGGGGTGGAAACACCATATATTTT
TRBJ1-2 NA 11 NA TRBV19 CASRGLTGYTF TGTGCCAGTAGGGGACTAACTGGCTACACCTTC
TRBJ2-2 NA 15 NA TRBV13 CASSPRRGETGELFF TGTGCCAGCAGCCCCCGGCGTGGAGAAACCGGGGAGCTGTTTTTT
TRBJ1-1 NA 14 few TRBV14 CASSQVGRYTEAFF TGTGCCAGCAGCCAAGTGGGGAGGTACACTGAAGCTTTCTTT
TRBJ2-5 NA 17 NA TRBV19 CASSIPTVLGVKETQYF TGTGCCAGTAGTATTCCGACGGTACTCGGAGTGAAGGAGACCCAGTACTTC
TRBJ1-4 NA 14 NA TRBV3-1/TRBV3-2 CASSQDRDNEKLFF TGTGCCAGCAGCCAAGACAGGGATAATGAAAAACTGTTTTTT
TRBJ2-3 NA 16 NA TRBV6-1 CASSEVSGRGTDTQYF TGTGCCAGCAGTGAAGTCAGCGGGCGCGGCACAGATACGCAGTATTTT
TRBJ2-1 TRBD1 15 NA TRBV30 CAWRARDSSLNEQFF TGTGCCTGGAGAGCTAGGGACAGCAGCCTCAATGAGCAGTTCTTC
TRBJ1-2 NA 15 NA TRBV2 CASKGNRVANYGYTF TGTGCCAGCAAAGGGAACAGGGTAGCTAACTATGGCTACACCTTC
TRBJ2-2 TRBD1 15 NA TRBV28 CASIPGQGVDGELFF TGTGCCAGCATCCCGGGACAGGGGGTGGACGGGGAGCTGTTTTTT
TRBJ2-3 TRBD2 15 NA TRBV10-1 CASSGTSGTTDTQYF TGCGCCAGCAGTGGAACTAGCGGAACCACAGATACGCAGTATTTT
TRBJ1-1 NA 13 once TRBV24-1 CATRDNTTPEAFF TGTGCCACCAGGGACAATACTACCCCTGAAGCTTTCTTT
TRBJ1-5 NA 16 NA TRBV27 CASSLGGSYSNQPQHF TGTGCCAGCAGTTTAGGAGGCAGCTATAGCAATCAGCCCCAGCATTTT
TRBJ2-5 TRBD2 17 NA TRBV5-5 CASSLVLAGGEQETQYF TGTGCCAGCAGCTTGGTCCTAGCGGGAGGCGAACAAGAGACCCAGTACTTC
TRBJ2-1 TRBD1 16 NA TRBV5-1 CASSPLAGQGANEQFF TGCGCCAGCAGCCCTCTCGCAGGACAGGGGGCAAATGAGCAGTTCTTC
TRBJ2-7 NA 13 NA TRBV9 CASSARVWGEQYF TGTGCCAGCAGCGCCAGGGTGTGGGGCGAGCAGTACTTC
TRBJ2-5 NA 14 NA TRBV27 CASNFGGAGETQYF TGTGCCAGCAATTTTGGAGGGGCGGGGGAGACCCAGTACTTC
TRBJ1-4 TRBD1 13 NA TRBV30 CAWRDRVNEKLFF TGTGCCTGGAGAGACAGGGTTAATGAAAAACTGTTTTTT
TRBJ1-1 NA 15 NA TRBV5-1 CASSLTTVMNTEAFF TGCGCCAGCAGCTTGACGACAGTCATGAACACTGAAGCTTTCTTT
TRBJ1-2 TRBD1 13 few TRBV28 CASQGGTNYGYTF TGTGCCAGCCAGGGGGGAACCAACTATGGCTACACCTTC
TRBJ1-2 NA 14 NA TRBV27 CASSLGGGTYGYTF TGTGCCAGCAGCTTGGGAGGAGGGACCTATGGCTACACCTTC
TRBJ1-1 TRBD1 15 NA TRBV5-1 CASSLVGTGYPEAFF TGCGCCAGCAGCTTGGTTGGGACAGGGTACCCTGAAGCTTTCTTT
TRBJ2-7 TRBD1 14 NA TRBV6-5 CASSLTGGSYEQYF TGTGCCAGCAGTTTGACAGGGGGCTCCTACGAGCAGTACTTC
TRBJ2-1 NA 15 NA TRBV11-1 CASSFSAGNYNEQFF TGTGCCAGCAGCTTTTCTGCGGGCAACTACAATGAGCAGTTCTTC
TRBJ2-1 TRBD1 15 NA TRBV5-1 CASSTEGQGDNEQFF TGCGCCAGCAGCACCGAGGGGCAGGGGGACAATGAGCAGTTCTTC
TRBJ2-7 NA 12 NA TRBV30 CAWVRDTYEQYF TGTGCCTGGGTCAGGGACACCTACGAGCAGTACTTC
TRBJ2-2 NA 17 NA TRBV24-1 CATSDFGPRGLGGELFF TGTGCCACCAGTGATTTCGGGCCGCGGGGTTTGGGCGGGGAGCTGTTTTTT
TRBJ1-1 NA 13 NA TRBV7-9 CASSSTVNVEAFF TGTGCCAGCAGCTCGACAGTTAACGTTGAAGCTTTCTTT
TRBJ2-3 NA 15 NA TRBV6-5 CASRHGAGTTDTQYF TGTGCCAGCAGGCACGGGGCGGGAACTACAGATACGCAGTATTTT
TRBJ2-1 NA 14 NA TRBV11-2 CASSTSGSYNEQFF TGTGCCAGCAGCACCAGCGGATCCTACAATGAGCAGTTCTTC
TRBJ2-3 NA 17 NA TRBV7-2 CASSSLPLSTSTDTQYF TGTGCCAGCAGCTCCCTCCCCCTTTCTACTAGCACAGATACGCAGTATTTT
TRBJ1-2 NA 14 NA TRBV9 CASSAPPRDYGYTF TGTGCCAGCAGCGCCCCTCCGCGAGACTATGGCTACACCTTC
TRBJ2-3 NA 18 once TRBV30 CAWSAGQSGAANTDTQYF TGTGCCTGGAGCGCGGGACAGTCAGGAGCGGCAAACACAGATACGCAGTATTTT
TRBJ1-4 NA 14 NA TRBV5-1 CASRLTTGDEKLFF TGCGCCAGCAGATTAACGACAGGAGATGAAAAACTGTTTTTT
TRBJ2-1 TRBD2 15 NA TRBV19 CASSRAGADDNEQFF TGTGCCAGTAGCCGGGCGGGAGCTGACGACAATGAGCAGTTCTTC
TRBJ2-5 TRBD1 13 NA TRBV7-8 CASSMDRVETQYF TGTGCCAGCAGCATGGACAGGGTAGAGACCCAGTACTTC
TRBJ2-2 NA 14 NA TRBV6-1 CASSEQQNTGELFF TGTGCCAGCAGTGAACAACAGAACACCGGGGAGCTGTTTTTT
TRBJ2-5 TRBD2 14 NA TRBV30 CAWSRGRGQETQYF TGTGCCTGGAGTCGCGGGAGGGGGCAAGAGACCCAGTACTTC
TRBJ2-1 NA 12 once TRBV6-5 CASSYTAGEQFF TGTGCCAGCAGTTACACTGCAGGTGAGCAGTTCTTC
TRBJ1-6 NA 17 few TRBV28 CASSQYRAVVMNSPLHF TGTGCCAGCAGTCAATACAGGGCCGTAGTAATGAATTCACCCCTCCACTTT
TRBJ2-2 TRBD2 16 once TRBV18 CASSPSVAGNTGELFF TGTGCCAGCTCACCCTCAGTAGCGGGGAACACCGGGGAGCTGTTTTTT
TRBJ1-3 NA 15 NA TRBV28 CASSIRGGAGNTIYF TGTGCCAGCAGCATCCGGGGTGGAGCTGGAAACACCATATATTTT
TRBJ1-3 TRBD1 13 NA TRBV30 CAWDRGPGNTIYF TGTGCCTGGGACAGGGGCCCTGGAAACACCATATATTTT
TRBJ2-2 TRBD2 18 NA TRBV11-3 CASSSNRSPGLAAGELFF TGTGCCAGCAGCTCGAACCGATCCCCCGGACTAGCGGCCGGGGAGCTGTTTTTT
TRBJ1-3 NA 19 NA TRBV10-3 CAISESSRGLSSSGNTIYF TGTGCCATCAGTGAGTCATCGCGCGGACTATCTAGCTCTGGAAACACCATATATTTT